Sequencing of this T cell receptor (beta chain) was carried out in a study of blood T cell repertoires in COVID-19. Study as a whole: Acute-phase and convalescent COVID-19 samples originated in the United States, Italy and Spain. The analysed material was cDNA or gDNA that came from T cells, B-cell-depleted T cells, or PBMCs.

The CDR3 length is 14 residues. V shed 7 bases and J 2 bases; nucleotides not matched to a gene: 6. Germline CDR1 and CDR2: KGHDR and SFDVKD. Methods used by the authors: Researchers report that nucleated cell counts were estimated from reference gene primer amplification. TCRdb keeps only in-frame clones here, not all; method: immunoSEQ multiplex PCR. The V and J calls and clone size were taken over from that table, and D and trimming were inferred from the DNA. The table has 85,000 to 130,000 clones, approximately 80% seen once. Sequenced sample: peripheral blood. The V gene is TRBV24-1, the J gene TRBJ2-7; 8 positions agree with TRBD1. This receptor was obtained from a woman aged 60-75 years with acute or convalescent COVID-19. CDR3 DNA sequence: TGTGCCACCAGCCCCCGGGACAGGCCCTACGAGCAGTACTTC. Its protein product is CATSPRDRPYEQYF.